This T cell receptor (beta chain) was obtained from a study of OX40 agonist ivuxolimab in advanced cancers. On the study more broadly: Averaging roughly 60 years in age, with a range of roughly 20 to 90, the cohort was more than 75% male.

The study's findings and limits: The average count of expanded clones was higher among CD8+ T cells than among CD4+. Nonresponders included some who also had low normalized T-cell clonal expansion.

The CDR3 totals 16 residues. The V gene's germline CDR1 is MDHEN and CDR2 SYDVKM. Deletions cut 6 bases from V and 4 bases from J, with 19 bases between. On this clone itself: As yet, its antigen is unknown.

The timepoints at which blood was sampled were baseline, cycle 4 day 1, and cycle 7 day 1. The assay was immunoSEQ multiplex PCR, and TCRdb's table has in-frame clones only and misses some. The sample contains over 95,000 clones, approximately 83% of which appear only once. The chain recombines TRBV28 with TRBJ2-1; D is perhaps TRBD2 (6 bases). The sequences come from CD4+ or CD8+ T cells sorted from blood, collected in a trial of the OX40 agonist ivuxolimab. This TCR derives from an adult with an advanced solid tumor such as melanoma, head and neck, liver or kidney cancer. The CDR3 region has the DNA TGTGCCAGCAGCCGAGGAGGGGCCCCGACGTACAATGAGCAGTTCTTC. It yields the protein CASSRGGAPTYNEQFF.